These T cell receptor beta chains were read from a single sample in a study of patients and donors after allogeneic stem cell transplantation. TCRdb itself ran the RT-PCR reads through MiXCR, one entry per CDR3 protein. The repertoire holds 800,000 to 1,000,000 distinct CDR3 sequences, with approximately 18% as singletons. The sample comprised blood, either unsorted or a sorted T cell fraction (not recorded which). These receptors were collected from a human donor who was either an allogeneic HSCT recipient or a stem cell or donor lymphocyte infusion donor (not recorded which). It is not recorded whose cells these are; they may come from a transplant donor. Both conserved end residues are part of each CDR3. The order of the fields is D gene, V gene, J gene, clone size, CDR3 protein, CDR3 DNA. D genes are given only for firm matches. Rows may omit the clone size; those that give it use once, few, many or a size class.

-	TRBV5-1	TRBJ2-3	-	CASSFRWGTDTQYF	TGCGCCAGCAGCTTTAGGTGGGGCACAGATACGCAGTATTTT
TRBD2	TRBV27	TRBJ2-2	-	CASSLYSLAGERIRSGELFF	TGTGCCAGCAGTTTATATTCGTTAGCGGGAGAACGGATTCGGTCCGGGGAGCTGTTTTTT
-	TRBV30	TRBJ2-7	-	CAWGLPPGQILVHYEQYF	TGTGCCTGGGGACTCCCCCCCGGACAAATCCTAGTCCACTACGAGCAGTACTTC
TRBD1	TRBV20-1	TRBJ2-7	-	CSAKPGTGRTYEQYF	TGCAGTGCTAAACCCGGGACAGGGAGGACCTACGAGCAGTACTTC
-	TRBV6-1	TRBJ1-5	few	CASSEATASNQPQHF	TGTGCCAGCAGTGAAGCTACGGCCAGCAATCAGCCCCAGCATTTT
-	TRBV5-1	TRBJ2-6	-	CASSVSGRGGANVLTF	TGCGCCAGCAGCGTTAGCGGCCGCGGAGGGGCCAACGTCCTGACTTTC
TRBD2	TRBV29-1	TRBJ2-1	few	CSLWEAGGEQFF	TGCAGCTTGTGGGAAGCGGGAGGTGAGCAGTTCTTC
-	TRBV5-5	TRBJ1-1	-	CASSLSLGPMNTEAFF	TGTGCCAGCAGCTTGAGTCTTGGGCCTATGAACACTGAAGCTTTCTTT
-	TRBV6-1	TRBJ1-1	few	CASTRASLSRGTEAFF	TGTGCCAGCACCCGGGCCTCTCTTTCACGGGGCACTGAAGCTTTCTTT
-	TRBV12-3/TRBV12-4	TRBJ2-1	few	CASSWDLISYNEQFF	TGTGCCAGCAGTTGGGACTTGATCTCCTACAATGAGCAGTTCTTC
-	TRBV6-6	TRBJ2-7	few	CATSGTGSYEQYF	TGTGCCACGAGCGGGACAGGATCCTACGAGCAGTACTTC
TRBD2	TRBV9	TRBJ2-7	-	CASSVEAVGEGEQYF	TGTGCCAGCAGCGTAGAAGCCGTGGGGGAGGGAGAGCAGTACTTC
-	TRBV28	TRBJ1-2	few	CASSFTPGARDGYTF	TGTGCCAGCAGTTTTACCCCAGGGGCACGCGATGGCTACACCTTC
-	TRBV20-1	TRBJ2-1	many	CSAKTTLAYNEQFF	TGCAGTGCAAAGACGACCTTAGCTTACAATGAGCAGTTCTTC
TRBD1	TRBV29-1	TRBJ2-7	few	CSVSGQGGEQYF	TGCAGCGTGAGTGGACAGGGGGGTGAGCAGTACTTC
-	TRBV12-3/TRBV12-4	TRBJ1-5	-	CASSLRQSSNQPQHF	TGTGCCAGCAGTTTACGGCAGAGTAGCAATCAGCCCCAGCATTTT
TRBD2	TRBV12-3/TRBV12-4	TRBJ2-5	few	CASSGTLAGDTQETQYF	TGTGCCAGCAGTGGGACCTTAGCGGGCGATACCCAAGAGACCCAGTACTTC
-	TRBV4-3	TRBJ2-3	-	CASSKDRRGSTDTQYF	TGCGCCAGCAGCAAAGATCGAAGGGGGAGCACAGATACGCAGTATTTT
-	TRBV6-2/TRBV6-3	TRBJ1-5	-	CASNSGLGGNQPQHF	TGTGCCAGCAATTCAGGTCTGGGGGGCAATCAGCCCCAGCATTTT
TRBD2	TRBV29-1	TRBJ2-1	-	CSSLGLAGGSSYNEQFF	TGCAGCTCCCTGGGGCTAGCGGGGGGAAGCTCCTACAATGAGCAGTTCTTC
-	TRBV11-2	TRBJ1-1	few	CASSLSAARRDTEAFF	TGTGCCAGCAGCTTATCAGCGGCCCGGAGGGACACTGAAGCTTTCTTT
TRBD1	TRBV11-3	TRBJ1-3	-	CASSRLGQRSGNTIYF	TGTGCCAGCAGCCGCCTGGGACAGCGCTCTGGAAACACCATATATTTT
TRBD2	TRBV4-1	TRBJ2-5	-	CASSQLLAGYQETQYF	TGCGCCAGCAGCCAATTACTAGCGGGATACCAAGAGACCCAGTACTTC
-	TRBV20-1	TRBJ1-2	-	CSARDLVFGTDYGYTF	TGCAGTGCTAGAGATTTGGTATTCGGGACGGACTATGGCTACACCTTC
TRBD1	TRBV30	TRBJ2-3	few	CAWSPGQGFVTDTQYF	TGTGCCTGGTCCCCAGGACAGGGATTTGTCACAGATACGCAGTATTTT
TRBD1	TRBV19	TRBJ2-5	-	CASSTPGTGVKETQYF	TGTGCCAGTAGTACCCCCGGGACAGGGGTTAAGGAGACCCAGTACTTC
-	TRBV5-1	TRBJ2-3	-	CASSLKAEDTQYF	TGCGCCAGCAGCTTGAAAGCCGAAGATACGCAGTATTTT
-	TRBV9	TRBJ1-1	once	CASSSNGGVDTEAFF	TGTGCCAGCAGCTCCAATGGTGGGGTAGACACTGAAGCTTTCTTT
-	TRBV6-1	TRBJ1-5	-	CASATLGGQGNQPQHF	TGTGCCAGCGCCACCCTTGGGGGGCAGGGGAATCAGCCCCAGCATTTT
-	TRBV5-1	TRBJ1-2	-	CASSPQGESYGYTF	TGCGCCAGCAGCCCACAAGGGGAGAGCTATGGCTACACCTTC
-	TRBV20-1	TRBJ2-1	few	CSARVAEHEQFF	TGCAGTGCTAGAGTAGCGGAGCATGAGCAGTTCTTC
-	TRBV10-3	TRBJ2-1	-	CAIRALVEKNEQFF	TGTGCCATCAGGGCATTGGTAGAGAAAAATGAGCAGTTCTTC
-	TRBV12-3/TRBV12-4	TRBJ2-2	many	CASSPGEHTGELFF	TGTGCCAGCAGTCCAGGGGAGCACACCGGGGAGCTGTTTTTT